A single sample gave rise to the 31 T cell receptor beta chains below, sequenced in a study of blood T cell repertoires in COVID-19. Produced via immunoSEQ multiplex PCR; TCRdb's table is partial and in-frame only. The table has under 450,000 clones, approximately 80% seen once. Sequenced sample: peripheral blood. Source of these receptors: a human donor with acute or convalescent COVID-19. The donor label of this sample is uncertain.

The chain joins TRBV7-2 to TRBJ1-3, with 8 bases that match TRBD1. The CDR3 runs 17 residues. The germline V gene has CDR1 SGHTA and CDR2 FQGNSA. After removal of 6 bases from V and 2 bases from J, the junction contained 12 bases not matched to a gene. CDR3 in amino acids: CASSYLPTGGTGNTIYF. CDR3 bases: TGTGCCAGCAGTTACCTCCCAACAGGGGGTACTGGAAACACCATATATTTT.

The V and J genes are TRBV30 and TRBJ1-2; 9 nucleotides agree with TRBD1. This CDR3 is built from 18 residues. Germline loops: CDR1 GTSNPN, CDR2 SVGIG (reference sequence). Germline trimming cut 0 bases from V and 7 bases from J; bases unmatched to any gene: 18. CDR3 bases: TGTGCCTGGAGTGTCGCAAACTATCCCGGGACAGGGAGACTTGGCTACACCTTC. Protein product: CAWSVANYPGTGRLGYTF.

The chain couples TRBV14 to TRBJ1-1; 8 bases match TRBD1. CDR3 size: 13 residues. J lost 9 bases, V lost 0 bases, and 3 bases had no gene match. Germline CDR1 and CDR2: SGHDN and FVKESK. This chain's CDR3 is CASSQDGQGQAFF. In DNA form, the CDR3 reads TGTGCCAGCAGCCAAGATGGACAGGGCCAAGCTTTCTTT.

This chain uses TRBV29-1 with TRBJ1-1; D ambiguous. CDR3 length: 12 amino acids. Between the trimmed V and J ends, which lost 5 bases and 5 bases, there was a span of 12 bases. CDR1 is SQVTM and CDR2 is ANQGSEA in the germline V gene. The CDR3 spells CSVLRVGTEAFF. The CDR3 DNA is TGCAGCGTTCTCAGAGTCGGGACTGAAGCTTTCTTT.

The rearrangement links TRBV6-1 to TRBJ1-5; a weak D match, TRBD1 (6 bases). The length of the CDR3 is 14 residues. Germline-derived CDR1 and CDR2 are MNHNS and SASEGT. The V end was cut by 0 bases, the J end by 12 bases, with 15 bases between. The CDR3 loop reads CASSEAGDDRNQHF. The DNA for the CDR3 is TGTGCCAGCAGTGAAGCGGGAGATGACAGGAACCAGCATTTT.

The chain carries TRBV18 and TRBJ1-2, with TRBD1 matching 8 bases. V was pared by 6 bases and J by 6 bases, with 9 bases of the junction left unmatched. The CDR3 spans 14 residues. Germline V lookup: CDR1 KGHSH, CDR2 LQKENI. The CDR3 is CASSTTGGRNGYTF. CDR3 nucleotide sequence: TGTGCCAGCTCGACAACAGGGGGAAGAAATGGCTACACCTTC.

The chain carries TRBV7-6 and TRBJ1-2; D unresolved. V lost 3 bases to trimming and J lost 0 bases, with 11 bases between them. Germline CDR1 and CDR2: SGHVS and FNYEAQ. The CDR3 loop spans 15 amino acids. This CDR3 is CASSFLAGANYGYTF. Here the CDR3 DNA reads TGTGCCAGCAGCTTTCTCGCAGGCGCTAACTATGGCTACACCTTC.

The chain links TRBV28 to TRBJ1-1; no clear D. V was shortened by 2 bases and J by 7 bases, with 11 bases between the two germline ends. CDR3 length equals 13 residues. Germline V gene sequence: CDR1 MDHEN, CDR2 SYDVKM. For the CDR3, the DNA is TGTGCCAGCAGTTTACCACAGAAGCTTGAAGCTTTCTTT. As protein: CASSLPQKLEAFF.

The chain joins TRBV7-9 to TRBJ1-5, with TRBD1 as a possible D gene (6 bases). The CDR3 runs 13 residues. CDR1 and CDR2 (germline): SEHNR, FQNEAQ (reference sequence). Trimming took off 1 base at V and 6 bases at J, with 7 bases between the two ends. The CDR3 bases are TGTGCCAGCAGCTTAGAACAGGGTCAGCCCCAGCATTTT. Translated, it gives CASSLEQGQPQHF. Together with reference TRBV7-9 and TRBJ1-5, the CDR3 gives the full variable domain: DTGVSQNPRHKITKRGQNVTFRCDPISEHNRLYWYRQTLGQGPEFLTYFQNEAQLEKSRLLSDRFSAERPKGSFSTLEIQRTEQGDSAMYLCASSLEQGQPQHFGDGTRLSIL.

This clone was counted between two and nine times. The rearrangement joins TRBV5-4 to TRBJ2-3; 7 nucleotides match TRBD1. The CDR3 has 14 residues. Germline-derived CDR1 and CDR2 are SGHNT and YYREEE (reference sequence). Germline trimming cut 5 bases from V and 6 bases from J; bases unmatched to any gene: 9. The CDR3 region is CASRLQGSADTQYF. For the CDR3, the DNA is TGTGCCAGCAGACTACAGGGGTCGGCGGATACGCAGTATTTT.

The chain recombines TRBV6-1 with TRBJ2-3; 8 bases are shared with TRBD2. V lost 1 base and J lost 8; bases outside the gene matches: 11. This CDR3 comprises 16 residues. CDR1 and CDR2 from the germline V gene are MNHNS and SASEGT. The CDR3 here is CASSEVLAVPPITQYF. CDR3 nucleotides: TGTGCCAGCAGTGAAGTACTAGCGGTGCCTCCGATTACGCAGTATTTT.

CDR3 nucleotides: TGTGCCAGCAGACCCTCTAGCACCTACAATGAGCAGTTCTTC. Its protein product is CASRPSSTYNEQFF. The chain carries TRBV2 and TRBJ2-1, with D possibly matching TRBD2 (5 bases). Germline V CDR1 and CDR2: SNHLY, FYNNEI. V lost 6 bases to trimming and J lost 2 bases, with 11 bases between them. There are 14 residues in the CDR3.

The CDR3 coding sequence is TGTGCCACCCTCCGGGACAGGGGTAACTATGGCTACACCTTC. Translation: CATLRDRGNYGYTF. The chain recombines TRBV6-1 with TRBJ1-2; TRBD1 aligns across 10 bases. The CDR3 totals 14 residues. V lost 10 bases to trimming and J lost 1 base; unmatched junction nucleotides: 6. Germline values: CDR1 MNHNS, CDR2 SASEGT.

The rearrangement uses TRBV19 and TRBJ1-6; D ambiguous. The length of the CDR3 is 18 residues. Looked up from germline, CDR1 is LNHDA and CDR2 is SQIVND (reference sequence). Trimming cost V 5 bases and J 1 base, with 18 bases left between them. CDR3 coding DNA: TGTGCCAGTAGTTCACGGGAAGTGGTCGGGTCCTATAATTCACCCCTCCACTTT. Translated: CASSSREVVGSYNSPLHF.

This clone was seen a few times. V usage is TRBV5-1 and J usage is TRBJ1-1; the match to TRBD1 covers 9 bases. CDR3 length equals 15 residues. The trim removed 3 bases at V and 4 bases at J, leaving 7 bases unmatched. Germline values: CDR1 SGHRS, CDR2 YFSETQ. The DNA for the CDR3 is TGCGCCAGCAGCTCGCGGACAGGGGTGGCCACTGAAGCTTTCTTT. Translated: CASSSRTGVATEAFF.

The genes are TRBV6-5 and TRBJ2-7; tentatively, D is TRBD1 (5 bases). The CDR3 consists of 14 residues. Looked up from germline, CDR1 is MNHEY and CDR2 is SVGAGI. V was clipped by 6 bases and J by 1 base, with 13 bases between them. CDR3 bases: TGTGCCAGCAGGTACAGGAGTTGGTCCTACGAGCAGTACTTC. This encodes CASRYRSWSYEQYF.

The genes are TRBV3-1 (or the pseudogene TRBV3-2) and TRBJ2-1; D might be TRBD2 (6 bases). The CDR3 is 19 amino acids. Germline V gene sequence: CDR1 LGHDT, CDR2 YNNKEL (reference sequence). V lost 2 bases and J 7 bases, leaving 27 bases between the germline ends. CDR3 bases: TGTGCCAGCAGCCAACTAGCGCCGAGCCCGTCGGTTAGATCGAATGAGCAGTTCTTC. Translation gives CASSQLAPSPSVRSNEQFF.

V and J are TRBV2 and TRBJ1-5; D unclear. The germline V gene encodes CDR1 SNHLY and CDR2 FYNNEI. Trimming shortened V by 2 bases and J by 3 bases, and 5 bases separated the two germline ends. The CDR3 spans 13 residues. This CDR3 reads CASSESFNQPQHF. CDR3 bases: TGTGCCAGCAGTGAATCCTTCAATCAGCCCCAGCATTTT.

V is TRBV27 and J is TRBJ1-2, with 12 positions matching TRBD1. Losses at the gene ends were 5 bases for V and 9 bases for J; bases not matched to a gene: 13. CDR1 is MNHEY, CDR2 SMNVEV, per germline (reference sequence). This CDR3 is 16 amino acids long. CDR3 nucleotides: TGTGCCAGCAGTCTTTCCGGGACAGGGGGCCCCCAGAGCTACACCTTC. Amino acid sequence: CASSLSGTGGPQSYTF.

This sequence joins TRBV7-8 and TRBJ1-2; 7 nucleotides align to TRBD1. This CDR3 has 13 residues. The V gene end was trimmed by 5 bases and the J gene end by 3 bases; junction bases not matched to a gene: 3. Germline values: CDR1 SGHVS, CDR2 FQNEAQ. CDR3 bases: TGTGCCAGCAGCCGAGGACAGGACTATGGCTACACCTTC. Its translation is CASSRGQDYGYTF.

The chain is built from TRBV7-8 and TRBJ1-6; perhaps TRBD1 as D (6 bases). Germline CDR1 and CDR2: SGHVS and FQNEAQ. V gave up 0 bases and J gave up 9 bases, with 24 bases separating them. CDR3 length equals 19 residues. CDR3 bases: TGTGCCAGCAGCTTAGCCGGGACAAGCCGGCTTACTCCGAGTTCACCCCTCCACTTT. Protein: CASSLAGTSRLTPSSPLHF.

This chain links TRBV7-2 with TRBJ2-7; no definite D call. CDR3 length: 14 amino acids. Germline V gene data show CDR1 as SGHTA and CDR2 as FQGNSA. Trimming pared 1 base from V and 2 bases from J, leaving 9 bases between. The CDR3 coding sequence is TGTGCCAGCAGCTTAGTGAGCACTACCTACGAGCAGTACTTC. Translating gives CASSLVSTTYEQYF.

This clone was counted a few times. This chain connects TRBV10-2 to TRBJ1-2, with a tentative D call TRBD1 (5 bases). V dropped 4 bases and J dropped 8 bases, with 17 bases sitting between them. Germline V gives CDR1 WSHSY, CDR2 SAAADI. This CDR3 has 14 residues. The DNA for the CDR3 is TGCGCCAGCAGTGCTACTTTCGGGGGGGACGGCTACACCTTC. Protein: CASSATFGGDGYTF.

V gene TRBV18 combines with J gene TRBJ1-1; tentative D call: TRBD1 (6 bases). V was trimmed by 5 bases and J by 7 bases, leaving 14 bases between them. The germline gives CDR1 KGHSH, CDR2 LQKENI. CDR3 length equals 13 residues. The CDR3 spells CASSDRQDGEAFF. The CDR3, as DNA: TGTGCCAGCTCAGACCGACAGGACGGTGAAGCTTTCTTT.

This rearrangement joins TRBV7-7 to TRBJ1-4; 7 nucleotides agree with TRBD1. The J segment lost 3 bases and the V segment lost 5 bases, leaving 6 bases of the junction unmatched. Germline assignment: CDR1 SSHAT and CDR2 FNYEAQ (reference sequence). The CDR3 is made up of 15 amino acids. The CDR3 here is CASSRNTGANEKLFF. The CDR3 DNA reads as TGTGCCAGCAGCCGGAATACAGGGGCTAATGAAAAACTGTTTTTT.

The rearrangement uses TRBV3-1 (or the pseudogene TRBV3-2) and TRBJ1-2; possibly TRBD1 for D (5 bases). The CDR3 extends over 17 amino acids. Germline V CDR1 and CDR2: LGHDT, YNNKEL (reference sequence). Trimming left V 0 bases short and J 4 bases short, with 18 bases between. CDR3 region: CASSQDRGRVQGYGYTF. Here the CDR3 DNA reads TGTGCCAGCAGCCAAGATAGGGGCAGGGTTCAGGGCTATGGCTACACCTTC.

The chain has TRBV10-2 and TRBJ1-2; D call uncertain. The CDR3 is 15 residues long. Germline V lookup: CDR1 WSHSY, CDR2 SAAADI. V gave up 7 bases and J gave up 2 bases, with 17 bases separating them. For the CDR3, the DNA is TGCGCCAGCAACCTATTCGCCCAATCGAACTATGGCTACACCTTC. Its translation: CASNLFAQSNYGYTF.

The chain couples TRBV12-3 or TRBV12-4 to TRBJ1-2; no firm D call. V was clipped by 4 bases and J by 5 bases, with 8 bases between them. The CDR3 spans 12 residues. The CDR3 spells CASSSTEYGYTF. CDR3 coding DNA: TGTGCCAGCAGTTCTACAGAATATGGCTACACCTTC.

The chain is built from TRBV13 and TRBJ2-1; TRBD2 is a possible D gene (5 bases). CDR1 and CDR2 from the germline V gene are PRHDT and FYEKMQ (reference sequence). V was clipped by 5 bases and J by 4 bases, with 15 bases between them. The CDR3 extends over 15 amino acids. CDR3 amino acids: CASSHSGVGYNEQFF. For the CDR3, the DNA is TGTGCCAGCAGCCACAGCGGAGTGGGGTACAATGAGCAGTTCTTC.

The chain combines TRBV18 with TRBJ2-7; the match to TRBD1 covers 8 bases. This CDR3 contains 14 residues. Germline assignment: CDR1 KGHSH and CDR2 LQKENI. V lost 2 bases to trimming and J lost 5 bases; unmatched junction nucleotides: 5. Here the CDR3 reads CASSPGTGTHEQYF. CDR3 nucleotide sequence: TGTGCCAGCTCACCAGGGACAGGTACCCACGAGCAGTACTTC.

The CDR3 DNA follows: TGTGCCAGCAGCCACCAACATCCAGGGGTCGAAGCTTTCTTT. As protein: CASSHQHPGVEAFF. The chain is built from TRBV7-9 and TRBJ1-1; TRBD1 might be the D (6 bases). The germline V gene encodes CDR1 SEHNR and CDR2 FQNEAQ (reference sequence). V lost 5 bases to trimming and J lost 8 bases, with 18 bases between them. The CDR3 extends over 14 amino acids.